This T cell receptor (beta chain) was recorded in a study of CD8 T cells in Susac syndrome. This CDR3 contains 13 residues. The germline CDR1 and CDR2 sequences are SGHKS and YYEKEE (reference sequence). Trimming removed 0 bases from V and 5 bases from J, with 6 bases in between. The RNA input was 0.5 to 1 ug, and it was reverse transcribed with random hexamers. The amplification used immunoSEQ multiplex PCR on TCR beta CDR3; it spanned 54 Vbeta and 13 Jbeta. TCRdb itself ran the immunoSEQ multiplex PCR reads through MiXCR, one entry per CDR3 protein. The repertoire holds some 180,000 distinct CDR3 sequences, with 80% to 95% as singletons. Findings and caveats of the study: Acknowledgment was made by the study that its TCR sequencing and HLA analysis involved a relatively small number of individuals.

As to this clonotype: As yet, its antigen is unknown.

TCR beta sequencing covered blood CD8+ and CD4+ T cells. Healthy donors constituted the controls, which were matched for age and sex. Sequencing was performed on CD4+ T cells from PBMCs. The rearrangement links TRBV5-5 to TRBJ1-5; D is ambiguous. This clonotype originated in a human donor in good health. In DNA form, the CDR3 reads TGTGCCAGCAGCTTGGAGAGCCATCAGCCCCAGCATTTT. As protein: CASSLESHQPQHF.